This T cell receptor (beta chain) was retrieved from a study of blood T cell repertoires in COVID-19. Using immunoSEQ multiplex PCR, the repertoire was profiled, and TCRdb retains in-frame clones only, with some absent. Of about 180,000 clones listed, approximately 80% are singletons. V lost 6 bases to trimming and J lost 6 bases; unmatched junction nucleotides: 10. The CDR3 runs to 17 residues. Germline-derived CDR1 and CDR2 are MNHEY and SMNVEV (reference sequence). Specimen: PBMCs or T cells enriched from blood (not recorded which). This rearrangement joins TRBV27 to TRBJ2-6, with 11 bases lining up with TRBD2. The source of this sequence is a man aged 55-75 years who had been exposed to COVID-19. The CDR3 DNA sequence: TGTGCCAGCAGCTCGCTAGCGGGAGGAACGGAGGCCAACGTCCTGACTTTC. Its protein product is CASSSLAGGTEANVLTF.